This T cell receptor beta chain was sequenced for a study of CD8+ T cells in alopecia areata. Study observations and caveats: Sequencing of scalp tissue also captures the resident alphabeta T cells of normal skin.

As to treatment: oral pan-JAK inhibitor, 5-10 mg twice daily. V dropped 6 bases and J dropped 6; count of bases not matched to a gene: 10. Germline assignment: CDR1 ENHRY and CDR2 SYGVKD. This CDR3 contains 15 residues. In each case, RNA was isolated and then reverse transcribed into cDNA as the sequencing template. The data were produced by immunoSEQ multiplex PCR, yet TCRdb's version contains in-frame clones alone and is incomplete. The sample carries a few hundred thousand clones, roughly 60% recorded once. On this clone itself: Its specificity is unknown.

The receptor was derived from a human donor with alopecia areata. The rearrangement uses TRBV10-3 and TRBJ2-1, with 8 positions matching TRBD2. The sample in question was CD4+ T cells sorted from blood, obtained around week 52, from a patient treated with tofacitinib. The CDR3 loop is CAISSSGGISNEQFF. In DNA, the CDR3 is TGTGCCATCAGCTCAAGCGGGGGTATCTCCAATGAGCAGTTCTTC.